These 2 T cell receptor beta chains share one sample of origin, sequenced in a study of OX40 agonist ivuxolimab in advanced cancers. The data were produced by immunoSEQ multiplex PCR, yet TCRdb's version contains in-frame clones alone and is incomplete. The data contain over 35,000 clones, around 89% of them singletons. Sequencing used CD4+ or CD8+ T cells sorted from blood, obtained in a trial of the OX40 agonist ivuxolimab. These receptors were taken from an adult with an advanced solid tumor such as melanoma, head and neck, liver or kidney cancer.

There are a few counts of this clone. The chain employs TRBV11-3 and TRBJ2-7; TRBD1 aligns across 7 bases. There are 14 residues in the CDR3. With V trimmed by 5 bases and J by 2 bases, 6 bases remained unmatched. Germline CDR1 is SGHNT and CDR2 is YENEEA. The CDR3 loop reads CASSPYRGAYEQYF. CDR3 nucleotides: TGTGCCAGCAGCCCTTACAGGGGAGCCTACGAGCAGTACTTC.

J is TRBJ1-2 and V is TRBV6-5; weak D call: TRBD1 (6 bases). The V gene's germline CDR1 is MNHEY and CDR2 SVGAGI. V dropped 2 bases and J dropped 7 bases, with 20 bases sitting between them. The length of the CDR3 is 16 residues. As DNA, the CDR3 is TGTGCCAGCAGTTACCGGCGGGGGCACTTCCTGTTTGGCTACACCTTC. It codes for CASSYRRGHFLFGYTF.